Included here is one T cell receptor beta chain sequence, with context. Its specificity is unknown. Mouse germline and gene names are used. From the germline J gene comes the end of the CDR3, since the read stops 1 residue before it. This entry belongs to a study of tissue T cells after allogeneic stem cell transplantation. Sequencing of TCRbeta CDR3 at survey depth gave sequences and template counts. The repertoire was sequenced with immunoSEQ multiplex PCR; TCRdb's copy has only in-frame clones and lacks some. The profile shows around 50,000 clones, approximately 70% of them singletons. Study conclusions and caveats: Tissue-detected TCR repertoire was only partly captured by blood and spleen T cells. Within patients, tissue anatomy strongly shaped TCR repertoire composition. Alloreactivity or antigen specificity of tissue TCRs was not determined; some clones might be host cells.

CDR3 length equals 14 residues. Germline V gene sequence: CDR1 GFQATS, CDR2 STVNSAI. Trimming removed 5 bases from V and 0 bases from J; junction bases left unmatched: 4. Input material: sorted cells pooled from one or two spleens. V and J are TRBV20 and TRBJ1-1; the match to TRBD1 covers 9 bases. This clonotype was sampled from a pool of C57BL/6 mice in good health. CDR3 sequence reads: CGAPRQGANTEVFF. The CDR3 bases that were read are TGTGGTGCTCCCCGACAGGGGGCAAACACAGAAGTCTTC.